This passage covers 22 T cell receptor beta chains from one sample sequenced in a study of identifying expanded T cells in peripheral blood. The method was immunoSEQ multiplex PCR; TCRdb's version includes in-frame clones alone and lacks a portion of them. The sample has over 100,000 clones; around 89% are singletons. Sequenced input: blood. The receptors were gathered from a person aged 18 to 75 in good health.

The rearrangement links TRBV28 to TRBJ1-4; 8 nucleotides agree with TRBD1. This CDR3 comprises 14 residues. Germline CDR1 is MDHEN and CDR2 is SYDVKM. V trimming: 4 bases; J trimming: 8 bases; junction bases outside the gene matches: 6. The CDR3 DNA sequence: TGTGCCAGCAGTTCTGGACAGGGTTTCGAAAAACTGTTTTTT. The encoded protein is CASSSGQGFEKLFF.

The rearrangement uses TRBV7-9 and TRBJ2-7, with 11 bases lining up with TRBD2. Germline loops: CDR1 SEHNR, CDR2 FQNEAQ (reference sequence). The CDR3 runs to 16 residues. The trim removed 5 bases at V and 6 bases at J, leaving 12 bases unmatched. The CDR3, as DNA: TGTGCCAGCAGCACCGTTGAACTAGCGGGAGATGGCGAGCAGTACTTC. It specifies CASSTVELAGDGEQYF.

The chain links TRBV27 to TRBJ2-5; 8 bases are a match to TRBD2. Trimming at V came to 3 bases and at J to 5 bases, leaving 5 bases not matched to a gene. Germline V CDR1 and CDR2: MNHEY, SMNVEV (reference sequence). This CDR3 is built from 14 residues. The CDR3 sequence is CASSFAGGGETQYF. In nucleotides, the CDR3 is TGTGCCAGCAGTTTTGCGGGGGGCGGCGAGACCCAGTACTTC.

V usage is TRBV7-6 and J usage is TRBJ1-2; possible D gene TRBD1, 6 bases. The germline V gene has CDR1 SGHVS and CDR2 FNYEAQ. V shed 5 bases and J shed 6 bases, with 13 bases lying between them. The CDR3 is 13 amino acids. The CDR3 DNA reads TGTGCCAGCAGCCTAACGAGGGGGGATGGCTACACCTTC. Amino acid sequence: CASSLTRGDGYTF.

The chain couples TRBV6-5 to TRBJ2-7; tentative D call: TRBD1 (7 bases). The germline gives CDR1 MNHEY, CDR2 SVGAGI. Trimming left V 6 bases short and J 5 bases short, with 17 bases between. This CDR3 contains 14 residues. This CDR3 is CASSSPQGRNEQYF. CDR3 sequence (DNA): TGTGCCAGCAGCTCGCCACAGGGGAGGAACGAGCAGTACTTC.

This chain joins TRBV7-2 and TRBJ2-7; D not resolved. Germline V gene data show CDR1 as SGHTA and CDR2 as FQGNSA. The CDR3 spans 13 residues. V was cut by 5 bases and J by 3 bases, with 11 bases left in between. CDR3 sequence reads: CASSPSRFYEQYF. The CDR3 bases are TGTGCCAGCAGCCCATCGAGGTTCTACGAGCAGTACTTC. The complete variable domain, with remaining parts taken from reference TRBV7-2 and TRBJ2-7, reads GAGVSQSPSNKVTEKGKDVELRCDPISGHTALYWYRQSLGQGLEFLIYFQGNSAPDKSGLPSDRFSAERTGGSVSTLTIQRTQQEDSAVYLCASSPSRFYEQYFGPGTRLTVT.

This CDR3 is CASTRTGGTYEQYF. The CDR3, as DNA: TGTGCCAGCACTCGGACAGGGGGTACCTACGAGCAGTACTTC. The gene calls are TRBV28 and TRBJ2-7; TRBD1 aligns across 10 bases. Per germline, CDR1 MDHEN and CDR2 SYDVKM. The CDR3 sequence is 14 residues long. With V trimmed by 7 bases and J by 2 bases, 5 bases remained unmatched.

This clone was found once. The V gene is TRBV15, the J gene TRBJ1-5; no firm D call. Germline CDR1 and CDR2: LNHNV and YYDKDF (reference sequence). Trimming pared 0 bases from V and 5 bases from J, leaving 8 bases between. The CDR3 consists of 14 residues. The CDR3 loop reads CATSRDRGYQPQHF. CDR3 DNA: TGTGCCACCAGCAGAGACAGAGGGTATCAGCCCCAGCATTTT. The variable domain in full, completed from reference TRBV15 and TRBJ1-5, reads DAMVIQNPRYQVTQFGKPVTLSCSQTLNHNVMYWYQQKSSQAPKLLFHYYDKDFNNEADTPDNFQSRRPNTSFCFLDIRSPGLGDTAMYLCATSRDRGYQPQHFGDGTRLSIL.

This clone turned up a few times. The V and J genes are TRBV2 and TRBJ1-5; TRBD1 matches 7 bases. Germline V lookup: CDR1 SNHLY, CDR2 FYNNEI. The CDR3 is 14 residues long. V lost 6 bases, J lost 1 base, and 3 bases stayed unmatched. The CDR3 sequence is CASRGTASNQPQHF. The CDR3 coding sequence is TGTGCCAGCAGAGGGACAGCGAGCAATCAGCCCCAGCATTTT.

The chain employs TRBV6-6 and TRBJ1-4, with D unresolved. Looked up from germline, CDR1 is MNHNY and CDR2 is SVGAGI (reference sequence). Trimming took off 2 bases at V and 5 bases at J, with 9 bases between the two ends. The CDR3 sequence is 14 residues long. CDR3 residues: CASSYRAENEKLFF. CDR3 DNA: TGTGCCAGCAGTTACCGGGCAGAAAATGAAAAACTGTTTTTT.

DNA of the CDR3: TGTGCCAGCAGCGACCCTAGCGGGAGTACCTACGAGCAGTACTTC. Protein sequence: CASSDPSGSTYEQYF. V is TRBV5-4 and J is TRBJ2-7, with 10 bases matching TRBD2. Trimming removed 4 bases from V and 2 bases from J; junction bases left unmatched: 6. Germline assignment: CDR1 SGHNT and CDR2 YYREEE (reference sequence). CDR3 size: 15 residues.

V and J are TRBV4-3 and TRBJ1-5; D uncertain. Germline assignment: CDR1 LGHNA and CDR2 YSLEER. V lost 0 bases and J lost 7, with 16 bases in between. The CDR3 totals 16 residues. This chain's CDR3 is CASSQDIFRSLQPQHF. As DNA, the CDR3 is TGCGCCAGCAGCCAAGATATTTTCCGCAGCCTGCAGCCCCAGCATTTT.

The chain joins TRBV6-6 to TRBJ2-1; weak D call: TRBD2 (5 bases). The germline V gene encodes CDR1 MNHNY and CDR2 SVGAGI (reference sequence). The CDR3 runs 12 residues. With 2 bases removed from V and 9 bases from J, the gap between germline ends came to 8 bases. The CDR3 region has the DNA TGTGCCAGCAGTTACCCAGGAGGTGAGCAGTTCTTC. This gives the protein CASSYPGGEQFF.

V usage is TRBV7-6 and J usage is TRBJ2-1; D gene ambiguous. This CDR3 is 16 amino acids long. V shed 2 bases and J shed 0 bases, with 11 bases lying between them. Germline loops: CDR1 SGHVS, CDR2 FNYEAQ. CDR3 bases: TGTGCCAGCAGCTTATCGTCCCCTCACTCCTACAATGAGCAGTTCTTC. As protein: CASSLSSPHSYNEQFF.

The rearrangement joins TRBV18 to TRBJ2-7; 8 bases are a match to TRBD1. From germline, CDR1 is KGHSH and CDR2 LQKENI. The J segment lost 5 bases and the V segment lost 5 bases, leaving 8 bases of the junction unmatched. The CDR3 sequence is 14 residues long. The CDR3 region has the DNA TGTGCCAGCTCATCCCAAGACAGGGGCGACGAGCAGTACTTC. Translating it yields CASSSQDRGDEQYF.

V gene TRBV11-3 combines with J gene TRBJ1-4, with D perhaps matching TRBD1 (6 bases). V gave up 0 bases and J gave up 8 bases, with 19 bases separating them. Germline CDR1 is SGHNT and CDR2 is YENEEA. This CDR3 has 17 amino acids. CDR3 nucleotides: TGTGCCAGCAGCTTAGATCGTGCGGTACAGGGATGGGAAAAACTGTTTTTT. This translates into CASSLDRAVQGWEKLFF.

This clone was observed a few times. The rearrangement links TRBV7-2 to TRBJ1-1; no clear D. The CDR3 length is 12 residues. Germline V gene sequence: CDR1 SGHTA, CDR2 FQGNSA. Between the trimmed V and J ends, which lost 3 bases and 5 bases, there was a span of 7 bases. CDR3 nucleotides: TGTGCCAGCAGCTTCTATTCGACTGAAGCTTTCTTT. Translated: CASSFYSTEAFF.

The chain links TRBV5-1 to TRBJ2-2; the D gene is possibly TRBD1 (5 bases). V was pared by 0 bases and J by 6 bases, with 12 bases between. Germline CDR1 and CDR2: SGHRS and YFSETQ. The CDR3 covers 15 residues. The CDR3 protein is CASSLGQGNPGELFF. DNA for the CDR3: TGCGCCAGCAGCTTGGGGCAGGGTAATCCCGGGGAGCTGTTTTTT. Using reference TRBV5-1 and TRBJ2-2 for the parts outside the CDR3, the full variable domain is KAGVTQTPRYLIKTRGQQVTLSCSPISGHRSVSWYQQTPGQGLQFLFEYFSETQRNKGNFPGRFSGRQFSNSRSEMNVSTLELGDSALYLCASSLGQGNPGELFFGEGSRLTVL.

The chain links TRBV28 to TRBJ1-1, with 8 bases that match TRBD1. V was clipped by 3 bases and J by 3 bases; unmatched bases: 9. The CDR3 is 16 amino acids. CDR1 MDHEN and CDR2 SYDVKM come from the germline V gene. This chain's CDR3 is CASSFDSGRGHTEAFF. CDR3 nucleotides: TGTGCCAGCAGTTTTGACTCCGGCAGGGGGCACACTGAAGCTTTCTTT.

This clone was detected once. V is TRBV28 and J is TRBJ2-7, with D possibly matching TRBD2 (6 bases). CDR1 is MDHEN and CDR2 is SYDVKM in the germline V gene. The V end lost 7 bases, the J end lost 2 bases, and 15 bases lay between the germline ends. The CDR3 runs to 14 residues. CDR3 nucleotides: TGTGCCAGCAAACGTTCCGGAGGGACCTACGAGCAGTACTTC. Translated: CASKRSGGTYEQYF.

The rearrangement links TRBV18 to TRBJ2-2; D ambiguous. Germline assignment: CDR1 KGHSH and CDR2 LQKENI. The CDR3 is 17 residues long. V was clipped by 2 bases and J by 1 base, with 14 bases between them. The CDR3 DNA reads TGTGCCAGCTCACCAATAGCAGGACGGCTGAACACCGGGGAGCTGTTTTTT. Protein product: CASSPIAGRLNTGELFF. Full variable domain (outside the CDR3, taken from reference TRBV18 and TRBJ2-2): NAGVMQNPRHLVRRRGQEARLRCSPMKGHSHVYWYRQLPEEGLKFMVYLQKENIIDESGMPKERFSAEFPKEGPSILRIQQVVRGDSAAYFCASSPIAGRLNTGELFFGEGSRLTVL.

This chain joins TRBV6-1 and TRBJ2-7, with a possible D match to TRBD1 (6 bases). CDR3 length: 13 residues. CDR1 MNHNS and CDR2 SASEGT come from the germline V gene. The V end lost 5 bases, the J end lost 4 bases, and 12 bases lay between the germline ends. In DNA form, the CDR3 reads TGTGCCAGCAGTTCAGGGGTCGAATACGAGCAGTACTTC. Translating gives CASSSGVEYEQYF.